This T cell receptor beta chain was sequenced during a study of cytomegalovirus exposure and HLA in healthy donors. For the study at large: The approximately 120 validation repertoires were reported in a later analysis to have been generated on the same platform as the roughly 720 first-cohort repertoires. Whole-study results and caveats: Listed as cytomegalovirus-associated were approximately 160 TCR beta chains.

The CDR3 is 17 amino acids. CDR1 GTSNPN and CDR2 SVGIG come from the germline V gene (reference sequence). V was pared by 2 bases and J by 8 bases, with 16 bases of the junction left unmatched. The approximately 120-subject validation cohort, separate from the roughly 670-subject first cohort, included the donors. Generated by immunoSEQ multiplex PCR, the TCRdb table keeps only in-frame clones and is missing some. The repertoire holds 100,000 to 150,000 clones, with 70% to 90% as singletons. Points on this clone: Antigen specificity is unknown.

The sequenced sample was PBMCs. The chain carries TRBV30 and TRBJ2-1, with TRBD2 matching 9 bases. The receptor comes from a man aged 18 to 29 in good health and CMV-seronegative. The CDR3, as DNA: TGTGCCTGGAGTAACGCCCTCTTCGCGGGGGGGTTCTATGAGCAGTTCTTC. The encoded protein is CAWSNALFAGGFYEQFF.